This TCR beta chain originates from a study of blood T cell repertoires in COVID-19. In the study overall: Samples of COVID-19 (acute and convalescent) were obtained from the United States, Italy and Spain.

The CDR3 has 16 amino acids. V dropped 0 bases and J dropped 3; count of bases not matched to a gene: 3. Germline values: CDR1 MGHRA, CDR2 YSYEKL. TCRdb keeps only in-frame clones here, not all; method: immunoSEQ multiplex PCR. The sample has hundreds of thousands of clones; 75% to 90% are singletons. This TCR was recovered from a woman younger than 45 with active or convalescent COVID-19. J is TRBJ2-3 and V is TRBV4-1; 10 bases match TRBD1. Sequencing input: peripheral blood. For the CDR3, the DNA is TGCGCCAGCAGCCAAGAGGGGGACAGGGGTACAGATACGCAGTATTTT. Amino acids: CASSQEGDRGTDTQYF.